Following are 13 T cell receptor beta chains from one sample sequenced in a study of blood T cell repertoires in COVID-19. Using immunoSEQ multiplex PCR, the repertoire was profiled, and TCRdb retains in-frame clones only, with some absent. Here the sample spans over 60,000 clones, under 90% being singletons. The sequencing sample was made of peripheral blood. The receptors shown here come from a man aged 50 to 59 with COVID-19, enrolled during active disease.

The genes are TRBV20-1 and TRBJ1-5; TRBD1 matches at 9 bases. V was clipped by 3 bases and J by 4 bases; unmatched bases: 13. Germline-derived CDR1 and CDR2 are DFQATT and SNEGSKA (reference sequence). This CDR3 has 17 residues. The CDR3 sequence is CSASEHRGQGYNQPQHF. The CDR3 DNA reads TGCAGTGCTAGTGAACATCGGGGACAGGGTTATAATCAGCCCCAGCATTTT.

This clone was seen only once. The chain carries TRBV29-1 and TRBJ1-1; D might be TRBD1 (6 bases). Germline V gene lookup returns CDR1 SQVTM and CDR2 ANQGSEA. The V gene lost 6 bases and the J gene lost 1 base, with 15 bases spanning the gap. The length of the CDR3 is 14 residues. CDR3 protein: CSVRRTVQNTEAFF. CDR3 nucleotide sequence: TGCAGCGTCCGAAGGACAGTCCAGAACACTGAAGCTTTCTTT.

V usage is TRBV19 and J usage is TRBJ2-3, with D possibly TRBD1 on 6 matching bases. Per germline, CDR1 LNHDA and CDR2 SQIVND (reference sequence). CDR3 length: 14 residues. V was trimmed by 7 bases and J by 2 bases, leaving 13 bases between them. The CDR3 DNA follows: TGTGCCAGTAACATGGGACATTTCACAGATACGCAGTATTTT. This encodes CASNMGHFTDTQYF.

V usage is TRBV7-9 and J usage is TRBJ2-7; D tentatively fits TRBD1 or TRBD2 (5 bases each). The CDR3 extends over 13 amino acids. Trimming pared 5 bases from V and 7 bases from J, leaving 15 bases between. The V gene's germline CDR1 is SEHNR and CDR2 FQNEAQ (reference sequence). The CDR3 sequence is CASSVGASGEQYF. In DNA form, the CDR3 reads TGTGCCAGCAGCGTAGGGGCCTCGGGAGAGCAGTACTTC.

V gene TRBV13 combines with J gene TRBJ1-1; possible D gene TRBD1, 5 bases. Germline CDR1 reads PRHDT; CDR2 reads FYEKMQ (reference sequence). V dropped 2 bases and J dropped 6 bases, with 7 bases sitting between them. There are 12 residues in the CDR3. CDR3: CASSLIRAEAFF. In DNA, the CDR3 is TGTGCCAGCAGCTTAATCAGGGCTGAAGCTTTCTTT.

The rearrangement links TRBV7-6 to TRBJ1-2; 8 bases match TRBD1. This CDR3 has 15 amino acids. J was trimmed by 4 bases and V by 6 bases; bases with no gene match: 10. Per the germline V gene, CDR1 is SGHVS and CDR2 is FNYEAQ. DNA of the CDR3: TGTGCCAGCAGTCCCGAAGCAGGGGGCGTCTATGGCTACACCTTC. Amino acid sequence: CASSPEAGGVYGYTF.

V and J are TRBV11-3 and TRBJ2-3; TRBD2 aligns across 8 bases. The CDR3 runs 16 residues. V lost 3 bases to trimming and J lost 2 bases; unmatched junction nucleotides: 7. CDR1 and CDR2 (germline): SGHNT, YENEEA. Here the CDR3 reads CASSLGTGGHTDTQYF. The CDR3 DNA is TGTGCCAGCAGCTTGGGCACGGGGGGGCACACAGATACGCAGTATTTT.

This chain connects TRBV4-1 to TRBJ2-2; tentatively, D is TRBD1 (6 bases). V was pared by 2 bases and J by 0 bases, with 10 bases between. Germline lookup yields CDR1 MGHRA and CDR2 YSYEKL. The CDR3 sequence is 16 residues long. The CDR3 loop is CASSQNRDSNTGELFF. CDR3 nucleotide sequence: TGCGCCAGCAGCCAAAACAGGGATTCGAACACCGGGGAGCTGTTTTTT.

The chain couples TRBV7-3 to TRBJ1-2; tentatively, D is TRBD1 (5 bases). V was clipped by 8 bases and J by 1 base, with 17 bases between them. Germline CDR1 is SGHTA and CDR2 is FQGTGA. The CDR3 totals 15 residues. The CDR3 DNA sequence: TGTGCCAGCGCCCTATTTGCGGGGGATAACTATGGCTACACCTTC. It is translated as CASALFAGDNYGYTF. Using reference TRBV7-3 and TRBJ1-2 for the parts outside the CDR3, the full variable domain is GAGVSQTPSNKVTEKGKYVELRCDPISGHTALYWYRQSLGQGPEFLIYFQGTGAADDSGLPNDRFFAVRPEGSVSTLKIQRTERGDSAVYLCASALFAGDNYGYTFGSGTRLTVV.

The CDR3 loop reads CASSPLAGVYNEQFF. For the CDR3, the DNA is TGTGCCAGCTCACCACTAGCGGGGGTATACAATGAGCAGTTCTTC. V usage is TRBV18 and J usage is TRBJ2-1, with 9 bases identical to TRBD2. Trimming at V came to 1 base and at J to 4 bases, leaving 2 bases not matched to a gene. Germline lookup yields CDR1 KGHSH and CDR2 LQKENI. This CDR3 contains 15 residues.

The chain is built from TRBV5-6 and TRBJ1-2; 7 bases line up with TRBD1. Losses at the gene ends were 4 bases for V and 4 bases for J; bases not matched to a gene: 7. This CDR3 has 14 residues. The germline gives CDR1 SGHDT, CDR2 YYEEEE. The CDR3 coding sequence is TGTGCCAGCAGCCGACAGGGCCTTACCTATGGCTACACCTTC. It codes for CASSRQGLTYGYTF.

This chain links TRBV5-1 with TRBJ2-2; 7 positions match TRBD1. The germline CDR1 and CDR2 sequences are SGHRS and YFSETQ. V trimming: 2 bases; J trimming: 4 bases; junction bases outside the gene matches: 8. The CDR3 totals 16 residues. The CDR3 nucleotides are TGCGCCAGCAGCTTAAGACAGGGTGTTAGCACCGGGGAGCTGTTTTTT. Translating gives CASSLRQGVSTGELFF.

The J gene is TRBJ1-2, the V gene TRBV13, with a possible D match to TRBD1 (5 bases). This CDR3 comprises 15 residues. Germline CDR1 is PRHDT and CDR2 is FYEKMQ (reference sequence). The V gene lost 2 bases and the J gene lost 3 bases, with 13 bases spanning the gap. In nucleotides, the CDR3 is TGTGCCAGCAGCTTAAGGGGATTTTTTGACTATGGCTACACCTTC. Protein product: CASSLRGFFDYGYTF.